A selection of T cell receptor beta chains follows, all from one sample in a study of blood T cell repertoires in COVID-19. Profiled with immunoSEQ multiplex PCR; TCRdb holds only in-frame clones, not every one. The data hold 200,000 to 250,000 clones, with 70% to 90% observed a single time. Source material: PBMCs or T cells enriched from blood (not recorded which). The receptors come from a woman between 45 and 60 years old in a cohort exposed to, infected with or recovered from COVID-19 (not recorded which). Both conserved end residues are part of each CDR3. A D gene is named only where the DNA matches it firmly. Clone size is not always given. Where it is, it says once, few, many or a class for expanded clones.

len	v_gene	abundance	j_gene	d_gene	CDR3aa	CDR3nt
15	TRBV7-8	-	TRBJ2-5	-	CASSLWQGGVETQYF	TGTGCCAGCAGCTTGTGGCAGGGTGGTGTAGAGACCCAGTACTTC
17	TRBV27	once	TRBJ2-5	TRBD2	CASSLFPQAGVRETQYF	TGTGCCAGCAGTCTGTTCCCCCAAGCGGGGGTCCGGGAGACCCAGTACTTC
16	TRBV19	-	TRBJ1-2	TRBD1	CASSIAGQGVNYGYTF	TGTGCCAGTAGTATAGCCGGACAGGGAGTCAACTATGGCTACACCTTC
17	TRBV15	once	TRBJ1-2	-	CATSRDLSETGFGGYTF	TGTGCCACCAGCAGAGATCTATCAGAGACAGGCTTCGGGGGCTACACCTTC
14	TRBV29-1	once	TRBJ1-1	-	CSVTQQGTYTEAFF	TGCAGCGTCACACAACAGGGAACATACACTGAAGCTTTCTTT
13	TRBV10-2	-	TRBJ1-6	-	CASSGQWDSPLHF	TGCGCCAGCAGTGGACAATGGGATTCACCCCTCCACTTT
12	TRBV7-8	once	TRBJ2-3	-	CASSPSTDTQYF	TGTGCCAGCAGCCCGAGCACAGATACGCAGTATTTT
16	TRBV11-3	-	TRBJ2-7	-	CASSLAGRGASYEQYF	TGTGCCAGCAGCTTAGCGGGGCGCGGGGCCTCCTACGAGCAGTACTTC
16	TRBV7-2	-	TRBJ2-5	-	CASSLAFRGGFRAQYF	TGTGCCAGCAGCTTAGCATTTAGGGGGGGTTTTAGGGCCCAGTACTTC
16	TRBV7-9	once	TRBJ2-1	TRBD1	CASSSDRATSYNEQFF	TGTGCCAGCAGCTCCGACAGGGCAACCTCCTACAATGAGCAGTTCTTC
14	TRBV11-2	-	TRBJ1-2	-	CASSSGVSLDGYTF	TGTGCCAGCAGTTCAGGGGTTAGTCTGGATGGCTACACCTTC
14	TRBV28	-	TRBJ1-5	-	CASSLGALNQPQHF	TGTGCCAGCAGCCTGGGGGCCCTCAATCAGCCCCAGCATTTT
13	TRBV7-9	once	TRBJ2-7	-	CASSPVGSDEQYF	TGTGCCAGCAGCCCCGTAGGTAGCGACGAGCAGTACTTC
13	TRBV12-3/TRBV12-4	-	TRBJ1-3	-	CASSLQGANTIYF	TGTGCCAGCAGTTTACAGGGCGCAAACACCATATATTTT
13	TRBV18	-	TRBJ2-1	-	CASSLGQTNEQFF	TGTGCCAGCTCACTCGGACAGACCAATGAGCAGTTCTTC
15	TRBV7-3	once	TRBJ2-3	-	CASSLGDLSTDTQYF	TGTGCCAGCAGCTTAGGAGACTTGAGCACAGATACGCAGTATTTT
14	TRBV28	-	TRBJ1-2	-	CASSFGGATYGYTF	TGTGCCAGCAGTTTTGGGGGCGCTACCTATGGCTACACCTTC
13	TRBV2	-	TRBJ1-1	-	CASGGGRATEAFF	TGTGCCAGCGGGGGCGGCAGGGCCACTGAAGCTTTCTTT
12	TRBV7-3	-	TRBJ2-2	-	CASREYGGELFF	TGTGCCAGCAGAGAGTATGGCGGGGAGCTGTTTTTT
16	TRBV7-2	-	TRBJ2-2	-	CASSLMAGLNTGELFF	TGTGCCAGCAGCTTGATGGCGGGTCTCAACACCGGGGAGCTGTTTTTT
13	TRBV7-9	once	TRBJ1-4	-	CASSRIPGEKLFF	TGTGCCAGCAGCCGGATACCGGGTGAAAAACTGTTTTTT
13	TRBV18	-	TRBJ2-5	-	CASSPFDQETQYF	TGTGCCAGCTCACCGTTCGACCAAGAGACCCAGTACTTC
12	TRBV2	-	TRBJ2-1	-	CASRYTAGEQFF	TGTGCCAGCAGGTACACAGCGGGTGAGCAGTTCTTC
16	TRBV13	-	TRBJ1-1	TRBD1	CASSLGDDRGDTEAFF	TGTGCCAGCAGCTTAGGCGACGACAGGGGGGACACTGAAGCTTTCTTT
13	TRBV5-5	-	TRBJ2-7	-	CASSTDTPYEQYF	TGTGCCAGCAGCACCGACACCCCCTACGAGCAGTACTTC
16	TRBV28	few	TRBJ1-2	TRBD1	CASSFGWGQGAGGYTF	TGTGCCAGCAGTTTCGGTTGGGGGCAGGGGGCGGGCGGCTACACCTTC
16	TRBV27	-	TRBJ2-7	-	CASSLYSSPTAGEQYF	TGTGCCAGCAGTTTATACAGCAGTCCGACAGCAGGCGAGCAGTACTTC
13	TRBV12-3/TRBV12-4	once	TRBJ2-5	-	CASTPRPRETQYF	TGTGCCAGCACCCCGCGGCCGCGGGAGACCCAGTACTTC
13	TRBV20-1	once	TRBJ2-3	-	CSASRLTGDTQYF	TGCAGTGCTAGTCGTCTTACCGGAGATACGCAGTATTTT
15	TRBV19	-	TRBJ1-2	-	CASSMSGSLGLGYTF	TGTGCCAGTAGTATGAGCGGATCCCTAGGGCTTGGCTACACCTTC
15	TRBV15	-	TRBJ1-2	TRBD1	CATSRDQGAVYGYTF	TGTGCCACCAGCAGAGATCAGGGGGCTGTCTATGGCTACACCTTC
15	TRBV2	-	TRBJ2-2	-	CASSGQDRDTGELFF	TGTGCCAGCAGTGGACAGGACCGGGACACCGGGGAGCTGTTTTTT
15	TRBV9	-	TRBJ2-5	TRBD2	CASSVGGAIVETQYF	TGTGCCAGCAGCGTCGGGGGGGCTATAGTTGAGACCCAGTACTTC
13	TRBV7-2	-	TRBJ2-5	-	CASSRGAPETQYF	TGTGCCAGCAGTCGGGGGGCGCCGGAGACCCAGTACTTC